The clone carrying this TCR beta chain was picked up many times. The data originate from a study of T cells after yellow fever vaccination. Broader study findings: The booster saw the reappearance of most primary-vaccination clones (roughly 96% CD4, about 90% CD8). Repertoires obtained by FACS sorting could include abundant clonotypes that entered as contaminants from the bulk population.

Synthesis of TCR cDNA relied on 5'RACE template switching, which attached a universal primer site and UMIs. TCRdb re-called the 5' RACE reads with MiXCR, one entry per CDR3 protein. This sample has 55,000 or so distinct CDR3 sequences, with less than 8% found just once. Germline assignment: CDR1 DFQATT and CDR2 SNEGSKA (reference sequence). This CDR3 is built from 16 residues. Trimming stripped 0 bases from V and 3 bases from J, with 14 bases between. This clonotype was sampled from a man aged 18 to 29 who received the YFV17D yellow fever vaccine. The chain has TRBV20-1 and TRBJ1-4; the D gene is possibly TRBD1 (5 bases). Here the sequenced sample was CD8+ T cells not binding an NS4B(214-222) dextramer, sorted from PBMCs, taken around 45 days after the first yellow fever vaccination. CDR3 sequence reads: CSARDRGVRSNEKLFF. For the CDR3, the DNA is TGCAGTGCTAGAGATCGAGGGGTGAGGTCTAATGAAAAACTGTTTTTT.